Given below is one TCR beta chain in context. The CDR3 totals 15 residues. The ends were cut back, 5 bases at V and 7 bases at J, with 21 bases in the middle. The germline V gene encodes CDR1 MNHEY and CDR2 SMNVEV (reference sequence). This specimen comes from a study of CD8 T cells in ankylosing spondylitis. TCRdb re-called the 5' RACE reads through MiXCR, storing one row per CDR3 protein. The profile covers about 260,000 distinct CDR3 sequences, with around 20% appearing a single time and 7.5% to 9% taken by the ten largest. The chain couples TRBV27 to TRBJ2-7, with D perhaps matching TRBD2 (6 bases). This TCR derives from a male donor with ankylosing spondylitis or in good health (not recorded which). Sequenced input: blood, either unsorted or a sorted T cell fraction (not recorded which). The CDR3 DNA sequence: TGTGCCAGCAGTCCCCGTGGCTCCGGGGGTGGTGAGCAGTACGTC. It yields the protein CASSPRGSGGGEQYV.